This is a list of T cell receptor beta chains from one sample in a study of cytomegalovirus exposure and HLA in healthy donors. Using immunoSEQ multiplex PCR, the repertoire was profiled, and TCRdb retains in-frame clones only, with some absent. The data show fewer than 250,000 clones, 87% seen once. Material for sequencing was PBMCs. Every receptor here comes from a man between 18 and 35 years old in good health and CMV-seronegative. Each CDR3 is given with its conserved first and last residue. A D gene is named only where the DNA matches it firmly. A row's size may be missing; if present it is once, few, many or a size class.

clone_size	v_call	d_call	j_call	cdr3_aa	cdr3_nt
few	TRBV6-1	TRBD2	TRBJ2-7	CASSEAGTSGYEQYF	TGTGCCAGCAGTGAAGCTGGGACTAGCGGCTACGAGCAGTACTTC
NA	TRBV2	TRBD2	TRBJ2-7	CASSEALLPSGRIEQYF	TGTGCCAGCAGTGAAGCGCTTCTCCCTAGCGGGAGGATCGAGCAGTACTTC
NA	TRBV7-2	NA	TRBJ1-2	CASSLGTDYGYTF	TGTGCCAGCAGCTTAGGGACAGACTATGGCTACACCTTC
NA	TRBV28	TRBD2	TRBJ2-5	CATSSGKETQYF	TGTGCCACCAGCAGCGGGAAGGAGACCCAGTACTTC
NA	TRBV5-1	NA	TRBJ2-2	CASSLPSGNTGELFF	TGCGCCAGCAGCTTGCCGAGCGGGAACACCGGGGAGCTGTTTTTT
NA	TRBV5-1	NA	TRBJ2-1	CASSLGGSSYNEQFF	TGCGCCAGCAGCTTGGGAGGTAGCTCCTACAATGAGCAGTTCTTC
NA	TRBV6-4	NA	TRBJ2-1	CASSEQGGDGQFF	TGTGCCAGCAGTGAGCAGGGAGGAGATGGGCAGTTCTTC
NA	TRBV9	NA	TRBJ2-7	CASSVATGKGDEQYF	TGTGCCAGCAGCGTAGCAACAGGGAAGGGGGACGAGCAGTACTTC
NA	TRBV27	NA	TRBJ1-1	CASGAGGGTEAFF	TGTGCCAGCGGGGCTGGGGGAGGCACTGAAGCTTTCTTT
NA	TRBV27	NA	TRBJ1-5	CASSFSGFQPQHF	TGTGCCAGCAGTTTCTCGGGGTTTCAGCCCCAGCATTTT
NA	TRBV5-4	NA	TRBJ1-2	CASPGQAGEGYTF	TGTGCCAGTCCAGGGCAGGCAGGAGAGGGCTACACCTTC
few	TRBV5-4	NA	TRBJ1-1	CASSWQGYAEAFF	TGTGCCAGCAGCTGGCAGGGCTACGCTGAAGCTTTCTTT
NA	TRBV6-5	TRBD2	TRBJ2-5	CASGTSGRTGETQYF	TGTGCCAGCGGGACTAGCGGGAGAACTGGGGAGACCCAGTACTTC
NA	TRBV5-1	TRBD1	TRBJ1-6	CASSPGGLGSPLHF	TGCGCCAGCAGCCCAGGGGGTTTAGGTTCACCCCTCCACTTT
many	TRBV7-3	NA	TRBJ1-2	CASSLRGGGQGYGYTF	TGTGCCAGCAGCTTAAGGGGAGGAGGGCAGGGCTATGGCTACACCTTC
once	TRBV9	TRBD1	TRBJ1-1	CASGGQGETTEAFF	TGTGCCAGCGGGGGACAGGGGGAGACGACTGAAGCTTTCTTT
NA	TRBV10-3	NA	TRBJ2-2	CAISGRGETGELFF	TGTGCCATCAGTGGTAGGGGCGAGACCGGGGAGCTGTTTTTT
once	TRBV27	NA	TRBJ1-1	CASSVMLQGTEAFF	TGTGCCAGCAGTGTCATGCTACAGGGTACTGAAGCTTTCTTT
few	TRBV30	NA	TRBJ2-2	CAWSRDTGELFF	TGTGCCTGGAGCCGGGACACCGGGGAGCTGTTTTTT
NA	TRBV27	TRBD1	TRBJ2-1	CASSWTGPGNEQFF	TGTGCCAGCAGCTGGACAGGGCCTGGTAATGAGCAGTTCTTC
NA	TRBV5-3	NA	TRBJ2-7	CATPVWGLCHEQYF	TGTGCCACCCCAGTTTGGGGGCTTTGTCACGAGCAGTACTTC
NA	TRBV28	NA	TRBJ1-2	CASNPLELLYGYTF	TGTGCCAGCAATCCTTTGGAGCTTCTCTATGGCTACACCTTC
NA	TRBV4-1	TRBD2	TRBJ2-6	CASSLGSGGTLSGANVLTF	TGCGCCAGCAGCCTGGGTAGCGGGGGGACTCTCTCTGGGGCCAACGTCCTGACTTTC
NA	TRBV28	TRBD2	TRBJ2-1	CASSSGGLHNEQFF	TGTGCCAGCAGTTCGGGGGGGCTGCACAATGAGCAGTTCTTC
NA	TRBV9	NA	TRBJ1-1	CASSVRQSNTEAFF	TGTGCCAGCAGCGTTCGCCAGTCGAACACTGAAGCTTTCTTT
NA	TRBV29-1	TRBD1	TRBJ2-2	CSVEGHRGTGELFF	TGCAGCGTTGAAGGCCACAGGGGCACCGGGGAGCTGTTTTTT
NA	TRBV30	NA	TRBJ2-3	CAWYTELLGRSTDTQYF	TGTGCCTGGTATACCGAACTTCTAGGGAGGAGCACAGATACGCAGTATTTT
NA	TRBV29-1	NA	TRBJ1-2	CSVDAGDGGYTF	TGCAGCGTTGACGCAGGGGACGGTGGCTACACCTTC
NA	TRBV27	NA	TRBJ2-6	CASRRKDTDWVGANVLTF	TGTGCCAGCAGGCGCAAGGACACCGACTGGGTAGGGGCCAACGTCCTGACTTTC
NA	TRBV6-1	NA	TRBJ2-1	CASSALAAATSYNEQFF	TGTGCCAGCAGTGCCCTGGCGGCAGCCACCTCCTACAATGAGCAGTTCTTC
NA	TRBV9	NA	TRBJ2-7	CASSVASGKEQYF	TGTGCCAGCAGCGTAGCTTCAGGGAAAGAGCAGTACTTC
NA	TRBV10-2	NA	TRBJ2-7	CASSERLARHEQYF	TGCGCCAGCAGTGAGCGCCTAGCGCGCCACGAGCAGTACTTC
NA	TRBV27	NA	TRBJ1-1	CASSQQGRTEAFF	TGTGCCAGCAGTCAACAGGGACGGACTGAAGCTTTCTTT
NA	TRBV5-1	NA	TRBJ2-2	CASSLSSGSIGELFF	TGCGCCAGCAGCTTGAGTTCAGGGTCGATCGGGGAGCTGTTTTTT
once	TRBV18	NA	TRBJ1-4	CASSPEGGMRKLFF	TGTGCCAGCTCACCGGAGGGAGGGATGAGGAAACTGTTTTTT
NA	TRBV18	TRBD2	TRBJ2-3	CASSGTSGGRDTQYF	TGTGCCAGCTCAGGGACTAGCGGGGGACGCGATACGCAGTATTTT
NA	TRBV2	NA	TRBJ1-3	CASSENTYGSSGNTIYF	TGTGCCAGCAGTGAAAATACGTACGGGAGCTCTGGAAACACCATATATTTT
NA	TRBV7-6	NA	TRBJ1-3	CASSAQLNGNTIYF	TGTGCCAGCAGCGCACAGTTGAATGGAAACACCATATATTTT